Below, 16 T cell receptor beta chains from the same sample are listed, as sequenced in a study of cytomegalovirus exposure and HLA in healthy donors. The PCR employed 60 Vbeta primers together with 13 Jbeta primers. The table came from immunoSEQ multiplex PCR; TCRdb's copy has only in-frame clones and leaves some out. The sample shows 220,000 or so clones, almost 80% of them seen only once. Sequences were obtained from PBMCs. The receptor set was obtained from a male donor in good health and CMV-seronegative.

The chain links TRBV2 to TRBJ1-2; no firm D call. This CDR3 has 12 amino acids. Trimming pared 8 bases from V and 5 bases from J, leaving 12 bases between. Germline V gene data show CDR1 as SNHLY and CDR2 as FYNNEI. This CDR3 is CASRLAGYGYTF. The CDR3 DNA sequence: TGTGCCAGCCGACTGGCGGGGTATGGCTACACCTTC.

The chain links TRBV19 to TRBJ2-3; TRBD2 matches at 8 bases. CDR1 LNHDA and CDR2 SQIVND come from the germline V gene (reference sequence). The V and J ends lost 11 bases and 3 bases, in that order; junction bases with no gene match: 7. The CDR3 contains 13 residues. CDR3 amino acids: CAGGVAGTDTQYF. Here the CDR3 DNA reads TGTGCCGGAGGGGTAGCGGGGACAGATACGCAGTATTTT.

The rearrangement uses TRBV27 and TRBJ1-5; tentative D call: TRBD1 (6 bases). Germline CDR1 and CDR2: MNHEY and SMNVEV (reference sequence). The CDR3 length is 14 residues. Trimming cost V 4 bases and J 7 bases, with 14 bases left between them. The CDR3 is CASSWGGQGQPQHF. As DNA, the CDR3 is TGTGCCAGCAGTTGGGGGGGGCAGGGGCAGCCCCAGCATTTT.

The CDR3 DNA is TGCGCCAGCAGCGAAACTACGACTAGCGGGAGGGCCCGGGATGAGCAGTTCTTC. Amino acids: CASSETTTSGRARDEQFF. V and J are TRBV10-1 and TRBJ2-1; 14 nucleotides line up with TRBD2. The junction had 15 bases not matched to a gene; V was cut back by 6 bases and J by 8 bases. CDR3 length: 18 amino acids. CDR1 is WNHNN and CDR2 is SYGVQD in the germline V gene (reference sequence).

This clone was observed a single time. The V gene is TRBV6-1, the J gene TRBJ1-2; 8 bases are a match to TRBD1. V gave up 7 bases and J gave up 2 bases; unmatched junction bases: 6. This CDR3 has 14 amino acids. Germline-derived CDR1 and CDR2 are MNHNS and SASEGT. This chain's CDR3 is CASIRQGWNYGYTF. In DNA form, the CDR3 reads TGTGCCAGCATTCGACAGGGGTGGAACTATGGCTACACCTTC.

Points on this clone: A read error may produce the germline difference seen at one junction end. This chain links TRBV5-6 with TRBJ1-5; TRBD1 matches at 8 bases. The CDR3 contains 16 residues. Germline CDR1 is SGHDT and CDR2 is YYEEEE. The CDR3 spells CASSLAGQGSIQPQHF. CDR3 coding DNA: TGTGCCAGCAGCTTGGCTGGACAGGGAAGCATTCAGCCCCAGCATTTT.

The chain employs TRBV11-2 and TRBJ2-7; 7 positions agree with TRBD2. This CDR3 spans 13 amino acids. Germline loops: CDR1 SGHAT, CDR2 FQNNGV. Trimming cost V 8 bases and J 3 bases; bases outside gene matches: 7. The CDR3 bases are TGTGCCAGCGCACTAGCGACTGACTACGAGCAGTACTTC. Translating gives CASALATDYEQYF.

The genes are TRBV5-1 and TRBJ2-1; 7 nucleotides line up with TRBD1. J lost 4 bases, V lost 0 bases, and 7 bases had no gene match. CDR3 length: 16 amino acids. Looked up from germline, CDR1 is SGHRS and CDR2 is YFSETQ. CDR3 protein: CASSLDSGQPYNEQFF. Here the CDR3 DNA reads TGCGCCAGCAGCTTGGATTCGGGACAGCCTTACAATGAGCAGTTCTTC.

The rearrangement links TRBV7-3 to TRBJ2-3; D not certain. Germline CDR1 and CDR2: SGHTA and FQGTGA. The CDR3 contains 16 residues. The germline V and J ends were trimmed by 0 bases and 1 base, with 11 bases remaining between them. The CDR3 spells CASSLTPVGRTDTQYF. The CDR3, as DNA: TGTGCCAGCAGCTTAACTCCAGTTGGGCGCACAGATACGCAGTATTTT.

Comment on this clone: The same CDR3 arises from other DNA sequences in this sample as well. This rearrangement joins TRBV28 to TRBJ1-5; unclear D gene. This CDR3 region has 14 residues. Deletions cut 3 bases from V and 4 bases from J, with 10 bases between. Germline assignment: CDR1 MDHEN and CDR2 SYDVKM. The CDR3 sequence is CASSFRGGNQPQHF. The DNA of the CDR3 is TGTGCCAGCAGTTTCCGGGGAGGAAATCAGCCCCAGCATTTT. The full variable domain, with the rest looked up from reference TRBV28 and TRBJ1-5, is DVKVTQSSRYLVKRTGEKVFLECVQDMDHENMFWYRQDPGLGLRLIYFSYDVKMKEKGDIPEGYSVSREKKERFSLILESASTNQTSMYLCASSFRGGNQPQHFGDGTRLSIL.

CDR3 amino acids: CASSQGLGESSPLHF. Written as DNA, the CDR3 is TGCGCCAGCAGCCAAGGCTTAGGGGAATCCTCACCCCTCCACTTT. This rearrangement joins TRBV4-1 to TRBJ1-6; TRBD1 might be the D (5 bases). V lost 1 base and J 10 bases, leaving 14 bases between the germline ends. The V gene's germline CDR1 is MGHRA and CDR2 YSYEKL. The CDR3 covers 15 residues.

This clone was seen a handful of times. The chain joins TRBV14 to TRBJ1-1, with D perhaps TRBD1 (6 bases). CDR1 is SGHDN and CDR2 is FVKESK in the germline V gene. This CDR3 region has 13 residues. The V gene lost 4 bases and the J gene lost 1 base, with 7 bases spanning the gap. The CDR3 loop reads CASSRTANTEAFF. CDR3 nucleotide sequence: TGTGCCAGCAGCCGGACAGCGAACACTGAAGCTTTCTTT. Full variable domain (rest looked up from reference TRBV14 and TRBJ1-1): EAGVTQFPSHSVIEKGQTVTLRCDPISGHDNLYWYRRVMGKEIKFLLHFVKESKQDESGMPNNRFLAERTGGTYSTLKVQPAELEDSGVYFCASSRTANTEAFFGQGTRLTVV.

The rearrangement joins TRBV5-1 to TRBJ1-4; D gene unclear. Germline-derived CDR1 and CDR2 are SGHRS and YFSETQ. CDR3 size: 14 residues. Trimming left V 0 bases short and J 8 bases short, with 11 bases between. The DNA of the CDR3 is TGCGCCAGCAGCTTGGACACCCTACTAGAAAAACTGTTTTTT. Residues: CASSLDTLLEKLFF.

The V gene is TRBV28, the J gene TRBJ1-1; TRBD1 might be the D (6 bases). Germline CDR1 reads MDHEN; CDR2 reads SYDVKM. V lost 5 bases and J lost 8, with 15 bases in between. This CDR3 comprises 13 residues. Here the CDR3 DNA reads TGTGCCAGCAGTCCCCCCCATGGGACAGAAGCTTTCTTT. Protein product: CASSPPHGTEAFF.

J is TRBJ1-6 and V is TRBV6-4; no reliable D call. The V gene's germline CDR1 is MRHNA and CDR2 SNTAGT. V lost 0 bases and J 7 bases, leaving 10 bases between the germline ends. The CDR3 has 15 residues. The CDR3 region has the DNA TGTGCCAGCAGTGACTCGGAGAACCGAAATTCACCCCTCCACTTT. Protein sequence: CASSDSENRNSPLHF.

The chain is built from TRBV2 and TRBJ1-4; D unclear. Germline lookup yields CDR1 SNHLY and CDR2 FYNNEI. Trimming removed 3 bases from V and 4 bases from J, with 12 bases in between. CDR3 length equals 15 residues. Here the CDR3 DNA reads TGTGCCAGCAGTGATAATTGGCAGGATAATGAAAAACTGTTTTTT. The encoded protein is CASSDNWQDNEKLFF.